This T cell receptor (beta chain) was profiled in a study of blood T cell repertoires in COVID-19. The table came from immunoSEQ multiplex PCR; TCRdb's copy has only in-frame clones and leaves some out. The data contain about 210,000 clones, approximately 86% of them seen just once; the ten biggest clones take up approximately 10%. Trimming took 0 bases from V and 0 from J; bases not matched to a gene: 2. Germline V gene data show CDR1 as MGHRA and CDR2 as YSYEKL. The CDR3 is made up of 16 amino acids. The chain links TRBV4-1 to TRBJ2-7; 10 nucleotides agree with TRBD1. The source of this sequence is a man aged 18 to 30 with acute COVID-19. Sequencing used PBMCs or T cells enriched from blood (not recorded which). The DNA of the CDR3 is TGCGCCAGCAGCCAAGAGGGACAGGGGTCCTCCTACGAGCAGTACTTC. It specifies CASSQEGQGSSYEQYF.